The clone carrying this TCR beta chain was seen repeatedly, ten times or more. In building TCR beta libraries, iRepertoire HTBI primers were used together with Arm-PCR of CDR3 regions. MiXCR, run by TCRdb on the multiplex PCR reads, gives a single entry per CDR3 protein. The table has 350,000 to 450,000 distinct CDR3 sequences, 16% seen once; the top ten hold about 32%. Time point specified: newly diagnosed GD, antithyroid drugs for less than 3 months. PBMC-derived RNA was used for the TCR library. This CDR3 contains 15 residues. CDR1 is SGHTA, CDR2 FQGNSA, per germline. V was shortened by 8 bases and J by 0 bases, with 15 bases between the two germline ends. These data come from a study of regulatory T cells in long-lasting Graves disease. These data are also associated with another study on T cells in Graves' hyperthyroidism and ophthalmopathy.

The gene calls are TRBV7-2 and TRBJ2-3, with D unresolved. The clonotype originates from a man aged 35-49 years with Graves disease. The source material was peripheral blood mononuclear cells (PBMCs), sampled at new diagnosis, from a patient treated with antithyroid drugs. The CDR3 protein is CASSPVRASTDTQYF. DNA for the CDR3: TGTGCCAGCTCCCCGGTCCGCGCTAGCACAGATACGCAGTATTTT.